A selection of T cell receptor beta chains follows, all from one sample in a study of blood T cells in healthy people across ages. TCRdb re-analysed the 5' RACE reads in MiXCR, keeping a single row per CDR3 protein. The sample lists hundreds of thousands of distinct CDR3 sequences; 52% were seen once. Specimen: blood. Receptors were obtained from an elderly woman in good health. CDR3s include the opening cysteine and the closing phenylalanine or tryptophan. Fields, in order: D gene, V gene, clone size, J gene, CDR3 protein, CDR3 DNA. A D gene is named only where the DNA matches it firmly. Not every row has a clone size; where given, it reads once, few, many or a size class.

D gene: NA; V gene: TRBV20-1; clone size: NA; J gene: TRBJ2-7; CDR3 protein: CSARGLDRTYNEQYF; CDR3 DNA: TGCAGTGCTAGAGGACTCGACAGGACATACAATGAGCAGTACTTC
D gene: NA; V gene: TRBV29-1; clone size: NA; J gene: TRBJ1-2; CDR3 protein: CSVSSGTRTCGYTF; CDR3 DNA: TGCAGCGTTAGCTCCGGGACAAGGACGTGTGGCTACACCTTC
D gene: TRBD1; V gene: TRBV27; clone size: few; J gene: TRBJ1-2; CDR3 protein: CASSLLGGDRGYGYTF; CDR3 DNA: TGTGCCAGCAGTTTACTAGGAGGGGACAGGGGCTATGGCTACACCTTC
D gene: NA; V gene: TRBV12-3/TRBV12-4; clone size: NA; J gene: TRBJ2-1; CDR3 protein: CASSAYYRDSYNEQFF; CDR3 DNA: TGTGCCAGCAGCGCATACTACCGGGACTCCTACAATGAGCAGTTCTTC
D gene: TRBD2; V gene: TRBV27; clone size: NA; J gene: TRBJ2-5; CDR3 protein: CASSLIGLAGNNEQYF; CDR3 DNA: TGTGCCAGCAGTTTAATTGGACTAGCGGGAAACAATGAGCAGTACTTC
D gene: TRBD1; V gene: TRBV12-3/TRBV12-4; clone size: NA; J gene: TRBJ2-4; CDR3 protein: CASRNLPGQEEGKQYF; CDR3 DNA: TGTGCCAGCCGCAACCTACCGGGACAGGAAGAGGGGAAGCAGTACTTC
D gene: NA; V gene: TRBV25-1; clone size: NA; J gene: TRBJ2-7; CDR3 protein: CASSEIGPSYEQYF; CDR3 DNA: TGTGCCAGCAGTGAGATTGGGCCTTCCTACGAGCAGTACTTC
D gene: NA; V gene: TRBV29-1; clone size: once; J gene: TRBJ2-2; CDR3 protein: CSVLPTGRQYGELFF; CDR3 DNA: TGCAGCGTTCTTCCGACAGGGAGGCAATACGGGGAGCTGTTTTTT
D gene: TRBD2; V gene: TRBV3-1; clone size: few; J gene: TRBJ2-5; CDR3 protein: CASSNSGTRSETQYF; CDR3 DNA: TGTGCCAGCAGCAATTCGGGGACTAGGTCCGAGACCCAGTACTTC
D gene: NA; V gene: TRBV12-3/TRBV12-4; clone size: NA; J gene: TRBJ2-2; CDR3 protein: CASKHREVNGELFF; CDR3 DNA: TGTGCCAGCAAACACAGGGAGGTCAACGGGGAGCTGTTTTTT
D gene: TRBD1; V gene: TRBV5-1; clone size: few; J gene: TRBJ1-5; CDR3 protein: CASSPDRGRPQHF; CDR3 DNA: TGCGCCAGCAGTCCCGACAGGGGTCGGCCCCAGCATTTT
D gene: TRBD1; V gene: TRBV14; clone size: NA; J gene: TRBJ1-2; CDR3 protein: CASSQARQGGYGYTF; CDR3 DNA: TGTGCCAGCAGCCAAGCCAGACAGGGGGGCTATGGCTACACCTTC
D gene: NA; V gene: TRBV3-1; clone size: NA; J gene: TRBJ1-2; CDR3 protein: CASSQERTARAGGYTF; CDR3 DNA: TGTGCCAGCAGCCAAGAAAGGACAGCGAGGGCCGGTGGCTACACCTTC
D gene: NA; V gene: TRBV6-6; clone size: NA; J gene: TRBJ2-5; CDR3 protein: CASSYSYGETQYF; CDR3 DNA: TGTGCCAGCAGTTACTCTTACGGGGAGACCCAGTACTTC
D gene: NA; V gene: TRBV28; clone size: many; J gene: TRBJ1-6; CDR3 protein: CASSLTQQGPHSPLHF; CDR3 DNA: TGTGCCAGCAGTCTGACTCAACAGGGCCCCCATTCACCCCTCCACTTT
D gene: TRBD1; V gene: TRBV5-1; clone size: NA; J gene: TRBJ2-1; CDR3 protein: CASRSTQGYNEQFF; CDR3 DNA: TGCGCCAGCAGGTCAACACAGGGGTACAATGAGCAGTTCTTC
D gene: NA; V gene: TRBV4-1; clone size: once; J gene: TRBJ1-1; CDR3 protein: CASKTITEAFF; CDR3 DNA: TGCGCCAGCAAAACCATTACTGAAGCTTTCTTT
D gene: NA; V gene: TRBV12-3/TRBV12-4; clone size: NA; J gene: TRBJ2-5; CDR3 protein: CASSPQGGGYSEQYF; CDR3 DNA: TGTGCCAGCAGTCCCCAAGGGGGGGGTTACAGTGAGCAGTACTTC
D gene: TRBD2; V gene: TRBV5-5; clone size: NA; J gene: TRBJ2-1; CDR3 protein: CASRDDGSGGTASYNEQFF; CDR3 DNA: TGTGCCAGCAGGGATGATGGTAGCGGGGGCACCGCGTCCTACAATGAGCAGTTCTTC
D gene: TRBD2; V gene: TRBV20-1; clone size: few; J gene: TRBJ2-7; CDR3 protein: CSARGTSGGSEQYF; CDR3 DNA: TGCAGTGCTAGAGGGACTAGCGGGGGGAGTGAGCAGTACTTC
D gene: NA; V gene: TRBV6-2/TRBV6-3; clone size: NA; J gene: TRBJ1-1; CDR3 protein: CASSYGPWAEAFF; CDR3 DNA: TGTGCCAGCAGTTACGGACCTTGGGCTGAAGCTTTCTTT
D gene: TRBD1; V gene: TRBV27; clone size: many; J gene: TRBJ2-7; CDR3 protein: CASSFHGTGAWNEQYF; CDR3 DNA: TGTGCCAGCAGTTTCCACGGGACAGGGGCCTGGAACGAGCAGTACTTC
D gene: NA; V gene: TRBV6-5; clone size: many; J gene: TRBJ2-1; CDR3 protein: CASSPHRGNEQFF; CDR3 DNA: TGTGCCAGCAGTCCCCACCGGGGTAATGAGCAGTTCTTC
D gene: TRBD2; V gene: TRBV5-1; clone size: many; J gene: TRBJ2-7; CDR3 protein: CASSLNRVGPGTRSYEQYF; CDR3 DNA: TGCGCCAGCAGCTTGAACAGAGTGGGGCCCGGGACTAGATCCTACGAGCAGTACTTC
D gene: NA; V gene: TRBV7-3; clone size: many; J gene: TRBJ2-1; CDR3 protein: CASSLLGGSVYEQFF; CDR3 DNA: TGTGCCAGCAGCTTACTTGGAGGGTCCGTCTATGAGCAGTTCTTC
D gene: NA; V gene: TRBV21-1; clone size: many; J gene: TRBJ2-3; CDR3 protein: CASSPPGPGLVVDTQYF; CDR3 DNA: TGTGCCAGCAGTCCCCCAGGTCCGGGACTAGTTGTGGATACGCAGTATTTT
D gene: NA; V gene: TRBV3-1; clone size: NA; J gene: TRBJ2-1; CDR3 protein: CASSRFDEQFF; CDR3 DNA: TGTGCCAGCAGCCGTTTTGATGAGCAGTTCTTC
D gene: NA; V gene: TRBV6-5; clone size: many; J gene: TRBJ1-6; CDR3 protein: CASSSDRSHNSPLHF; CDR3 DNA: TGTGCCAGCAGCTCTGACAGATCCCATAATTCACCCCTCCACTTT
D gene: NA; V gene: TRBV19; clone size: NA; J gene: TRBJ1-5; CDR3 protein: CASSIEDQPQHF; CDR3 DNA: TGTGCCAGTAGTATCGAGGATCAGCCCCAGCATTTT
D gene: NA; V gene: TRBV15; clone size: NA; J gene: TRBJ2-5; CDR3 protein: CATSRVDSRETQYF; CDR3 DNA: TGTGCCACCAGCAGAGTAGACAGTCGAGAGACCCAGTACTTC
D gene: TRBD1; V gene: TRBV25-1; clone size: NA; J gene: TRBJ1-1; CDR3 protein: CASGETGIKTEAFF; CDR3 DNA: TGTGCCAGCGGGGAGACAGGGATTAAAACTGAAGCTTTCTTT
D gene: NA; V gene: TRBV21-1; clone size: few; J gene: TRBJ2-7; CDR3 protein: CASSKGWLDSREQYF; CDR3 DNA: TGTGCCAGCAGCAAAGGGTGGCTAGATAGCCGCGAGCAGTACTTC
D gene: NA; V gene: TRBV24-1; clone size: NA; J gene: TRBJ2-5; CDR3 protein: CATSENRDPKRETQYF; CDR3 DNA: TGTGCCACCAGTGAGAACCGGGACCCTAAACGAGAGACCCAGTACTTC
D gene: NA; V gene: TRBV7-9; clone size: many; J gene: TRBJ2-3; CDR3 protein: CASSSPTGRMDTQYF; CDR3 DNA: TGTGCCAGCAGCTCCCCGACAGGCCGTATGGATACGCAGTATTTT
D gene: NA; V gene: TRBV5-1; clone size: few; J gene: TRBJ2-5; CDR3 protein: CASSDDRGQETQYF; CDR3 DNA: TGCGCCAGCAGCGACGACAGAGGCCAAGAGACCCAGTACTTC
D gene: NA; V gene: TRBV3-1; clone size: few; J gene: TRBJ2-5; CDR3 protein: CASSQEERETQYF; CDR3 DNA: TGTGCCAGCAGCCAAGAGGAGCGGGAGACCCAGTACTTC